A selection of T cell receptor beta chains follows, all from one sample in a study of blood T cell repertoires in COVID-19. Measured with immunoSEQ multiplex PCR; TCRdb has only the in-frame clones, and not every one. The table lists some 96,000 clones, almost 80% of them singletons. Sequencing was done on a sample of peripheral blood. These receptors all come from a man between 65 and 79 years old with active or convalescent COVID-19. The CDR3 runs from the conserved cysteine through the conserved F or W. Fields, in order: clone size, J gene, D gene, V gene, CDR3 DNA, CDR3 protein. The D gene is left open where the match is weak. Only part of the rows carry a size: once, few, many, or a class if the clone is expanded.

clone_size: .; j_call: TRBJ1-1; d_call: .; v_call: TRBV7-2; cdr3_nt: TGTGCCAGCAGCCCCCTACCTCCAGGAAACACTGAAGCTTTCTTT; cdr3_aa: CASSPLPPGNTEAFF
clone_size: .; j_call: TRBJ2-5; d_call: TRBD1; v_call: TRBV19; cdr3_nt: TGTGCCACGAGACAGGGCCCCCAAGAGACCCAGTACTTC; cdr3_aa: CATRQGPQETQYF
clone_size: many; j_call: TRBJ2-1; d_call: TRBD2; v_call: TRBV4-2; cdr3_nt: TGTGCCAGCAGCCAACGGACTAGCGGGGTCTACAATGAGCAGTTCTTC; cdr3_aa: CASSQRTSGVYNEQFF
clone_size: .; j_call: TRBJ2-6; d_call: TRBD1; v_call: TRBV18; cdr3_nt: TGTGCCAGCGCCAGGGGGTCTGGGGCCAACGTCCTGACTTTC; cdr3_aa: CASARGSGANVLTF
clone_size: .; j_call: TRBJ1-5; d_call: .; v_call: TRBV18; cdr3_nt: TGTGCCAGCTCACCAGGTGGCACAGGGATACAGCCCCAGCATTTT; cdr3_aa: CASSPGGTGIQPQHF
clone_size: .; j_call: TRBJ2-1; d_call: TRBD1; v_call: TRBV14; cdr3_nt: TGTGCCAGCAGCCAAGGGGGACAGGGGGTATTGCGCTCGTGGGGAAATGAGCAGTTCTTC; cdr3_aa: CASSQGGQGVLRSWGNEQFF
clone_size: .; j_call: TRBJ1-2; d_call: TRBD1; v_call: TRBV14; cdr3_nt: TGTGCCAGCAGCCCTCGGACAGGATTCTATGGCTACACCTTC; cdr3_aa: CASSPRTGFYGYTF
clone_size: .; j_call: TRBJ2-2; d_call: TRBD1; v_call: TRBV28; cdr3_nt: TGTGCCAGCAGCCCGACAGGGGGGGACACCGGGGAGCTGTTTTTT; cdr3_aa: CASSPTGGDTGELFF
clone_size: .; j_call: TRBJ2-1; d_call: .; v_call: TRBV20-1; cdr3_nt: TGCAGTGCCCAGCGGGCCGATCAGCAGTTCTTC; cdr3_aa: CSAQRADQQFF
clone_size: .; j_call: TRBJ2-1; d_call: TRBD2; v_call: TRBV7-3; cdr3_nt: TGTGCCAGCAGCTTACTCCCTGGGCTTAGCGGGGGGCCTAATGAGCAGTTCTTC; cdr3_aa: CASSLLPGLSGGPNEQFF
clone_size: .; j_call: TRBJ1-2; d_call: .; v_call: TRBV30; cdr3_nt: TGTGCCTGGAGTGGCAGACAGGACTATGGCTACACCTTC; cdr3_aa: CAWSGRQDYGYTF
clone_size: .; j_call: TRBJ1-5; d_call: .; v_call: TRBV5-6; cdr3_nt: TGTGCCAGCAGCTATTCGACATCTAGCAATCAGCCCCAGCATTTT; cdr3_aa: CASSYSTSSNQPQHF